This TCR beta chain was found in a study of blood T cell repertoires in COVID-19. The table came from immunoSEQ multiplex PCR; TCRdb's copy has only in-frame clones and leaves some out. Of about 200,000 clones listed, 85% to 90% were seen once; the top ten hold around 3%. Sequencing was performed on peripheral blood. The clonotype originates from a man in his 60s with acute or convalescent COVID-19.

CDR3 coding DNA: TGTGCCAGCAGTGGGGGGACAGGGGGTTGGCAGCCCCAGCATTTT. Translation gives CASSGGTGGWQPQHF. The V and J genes are TRBV2 and TRBJ1-5; 11 nucleotides agree with TRBD1. Trimming cost V 4 bases and J 7 bases; bases outside gene matches: 6. The CDR3 is 15 residues long. The germline V gene has CDR1 SNHLY and CDR2 FYNNEI.